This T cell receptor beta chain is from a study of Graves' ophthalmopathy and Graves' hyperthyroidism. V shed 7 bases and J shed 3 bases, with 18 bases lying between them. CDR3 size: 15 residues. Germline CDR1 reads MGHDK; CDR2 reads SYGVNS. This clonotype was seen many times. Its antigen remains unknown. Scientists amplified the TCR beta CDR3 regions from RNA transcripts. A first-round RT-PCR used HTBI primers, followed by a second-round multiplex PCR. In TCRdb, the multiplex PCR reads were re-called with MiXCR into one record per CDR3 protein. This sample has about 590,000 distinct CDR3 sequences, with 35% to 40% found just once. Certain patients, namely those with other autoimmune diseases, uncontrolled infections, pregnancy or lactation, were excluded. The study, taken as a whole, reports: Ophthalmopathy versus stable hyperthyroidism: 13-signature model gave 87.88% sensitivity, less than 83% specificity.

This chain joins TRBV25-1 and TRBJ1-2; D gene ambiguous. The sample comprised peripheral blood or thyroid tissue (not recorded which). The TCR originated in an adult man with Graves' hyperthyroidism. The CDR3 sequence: CASMQSGGRDYGYTF. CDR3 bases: TGTGCCAGCATGCAGTCCGGAGGGCGGGACTATGGCTACACCTTC.